Each of the 15 T cell receptor beta chains below was sequenced from the same sample in a study of T-cell reconstitution after alpha-beta-depleted transplantation in children. As it was prepared, the TCRbeta library received unique molecular identifiers. MiXCR, applied by TCRdb to the PCR reads, yields one record per CDR3 protein. Among around 250,000 distinct CDR3 sequences listed, over 20% were seen once. The specimen comprised PBMCs, sampled before TCRalphabeta/CD19-depleted stem cell transplant. The receptors were sampled from a girl aged 2 to 9 with Fanconi anemia, due to receive a stem cell transplant.

This clonotype has a handful of counts. The genes are TRBV9 and TRBJ2-1; D is perhaps TRBD1 or TRBD2 (5 bases each). Germline lookup yields CDR1 SGDLS and CDR2 YYNGEE. With 0 bases removed from V and 0 bases from J, the gap between germline ends came to 19 bases. The CDR3 extends over 19 amino acids. In nucleotides, the CDR3 is TGTGCCAGCAGCGTAGGGGGACCCCTAGATGGGAGCTCCTACAATGAGCAGTTCTTC. Its protein is CASSVGGPLDGSSYNEQFF.

The chain joins TRBV10-2 to TRBJ1-1, with unresolved D. V was shortened by 6 bases and J by 2 bases, with 16 bases between the two germline ends. Germline V lookup: CDR1 WSHSY, CDR2 SAAADI. CDR3 size: 15 residues. For the CDR3, the DNA is TGCGCCAGCAGATGGGCAGTAGATGTAAACACTGAAGCTTTCTTT. Translation gives CASRWAVDVNTEAFF.

J is TRBJ2-1 and V is TRBV5-4; possibly TRBD2 for D (5 bases). V lost 3 bases and J lost 5, with 12 bases in between. The CDR3 consists of 14 residues. The germline V gene encodes CDR1 SGHNT and CDR2 YYREEE (reference sequence). The CDR3 sequence is CASSSPDFNNEQFF. DNA of the CDR3: TGTGCCAGCAGCTCCCCGGACTTCAACAATGAGCAGTTCTTC.

This clonotype was observed at least ten times. The chain carries TRBV28 and TRBJ2-5; possibly TRBD1 for D (7 bases). The CDR3 length is 14 residues. CDR1 MDHEN and CDR2 SYDVKM come from the germline V gene. Trimming took 5 bases from V and 1 from J, leaving 11 bases between them. CDR3 sequence (DNA): TGTGCCAGCAGTCGGGGGACAGCCCAAGAGACCCAGTACTTC. As protein: CASSRGTAQETQYF. Full variable domain (outside the CDR3, taken from reference TRBV28 and TRBJ2-5): DVKVTQSSRYLVKRTGEKVFLECVQDMDHENMFWYRQDPGLGLRLIYFSYDVKMKEKGDIPEGYSVSREKKERFSLILESASTNQTSMYLCASSRGTAQETQYFGPGTRLLVL.

This clonotype occurred many times. The rearrangement uses TRBV29-1 and TRBJ1-6; D possibly corresponds to TRBD1 (5 bases). The CDR3 spans 13 residues. Trimming took off 4 bases at V and 8 bases at J, with 12 bases between the two ends. The germline CDR1 and CDR2 sequences are SQVTM and ANQGSEA. The CDR3 sequence is CSVGIGADSPLHF. CDR3 DNA: TGCAGCGTTGGAATCGGGGCTGATTCACCCCTCCACTTT.

In this sample, this clonotype turned up many times. The chain has TRBV12-3 or TRBV12-4 and TRBJ2-7, with 8 bases fitting TRBD1. With V trimmed by 6 bases and J by 3 bases, 16 bases remained unmatched. The CDR3 runs 17 residues. The CDR3 protein is CASSPEGLRDRSYEQYF. The CDR3 region has the DNA TGTGCCAGCAGCCCTGAGGGCCTCCGGGACAGGAGCTACGAGCAGTACTTC.

The rearrangement links TRBV4-2 to TRBJ2-3; TRBD1 agrees at 7 bases. Per germline, CDR1 LGHNA and CDR2 YNFKEQ. The CDR3 is 15 amino acids. The V and J ends lost 4 bases and 6 bases, in that order; junction bases with no gene match: 10. The CDR3 coding sequence is TGTGCCAGCAGCCGACGACAGGGCGCAGTGGATACGCAGTATTTT. As protein: CASSRRQGAVDTQYF.

V usage is TRBV18 and J usage is TRBJ1-2; 11 bases line up with TRBD1. The CDR3 contains 16 residues. CDR1 is KGHSH and CDR2 is LQKENI in the germline V gene. V lost 1 base to trimming and J lost 0 bases; unmatched junction nucleotides: 1. The CDR3 sequence is CASSPRGQGANYGYTF. CDR3 nucleotide sequence: TGTGCCAGCTCACCACGGGGACAGGGGGCTAACTATGGCTACACCTTC.

This clonotype was found a few times. CDR3: CASSLGVLAGGLGDIQYF. CDR3 coding DNA: TGTGCCAGCAGTTTAGGGGTGCTAGCGGGGGGGCTGGGTGACATTCAGTACTTC. The V call is TRBV12-3 or TRBV12-4, the J call TRBJ2-4; TRBD2 matches at 12 bases. The CDR3 length is 18 residues. Unmatched junction bases numbered 12, after V lost 1 base and J lost 8 bases.

The chain is built from TRBV29-1 and TRBJ2-2; 8 nucleotides line up with TRBD1. The CDR3 length is 14 residues. With 4 bases clipped from V and 3 bases from J, the junction kept 4 bases outside the gene matches. Germline loops: CDR1 SQVTM, CDR2 ANQGSEA. As DNA, the CDR3 is TGCAGCGTTGGATTGGACAGGGACACCGGGGAGCTGTTTTTT. This gives the protein CSVGLDRDTGELFF.

The chain links TRBV6-5 to TRBJ2-7; 9 nucleotides align to TRBD2. The J segment lost 7 bases and the V segment lost 0 bases, leaving 7 bases of the junction unmatched. The CDR3 loop spans 15 amino acids. CDR1 and CDR2 (germline): MNHEY, SVGAGI. This CDR3 is CASSYSVAGAKEQYF. In nucleotides, the CDR3 is TGTGCCAGCAGTTACTCAGTAGCGGGGGCCAAGGAGCAGTACTTC.

There are many counts of this clonotype. This chain joins TRBV6-1 and TRBJ2-3; the D is unclear. Germline CDR1 and CDR2: MNHNS and SASEGT. V dropped 6 bases and J dropped 0 bases, with 10 bases sitting between them. CDR3 length: 14 residues. The CDR3 protein is CASRSGSSTDTQYF. The CDR3, as DNA: TGTGCCAGCAGATCCGGGTCTAGCACAGATACGCAGTATTTT.

The sample holds many counts of this clonotype. The chain couples TRBV10-3 to TRBJ2-5, with TRBD2 matching over 9 bases. CDR1 and CDR2 (germline): ENHRY, SYGVKD. Unmatched junction bases numbered 8, after V lost 3 bases and J lost 6 bases. The CDR3 has 15 residues. The CDR3 reads CAISEPGLALQTQYF. For the CDR3, the DNA is TGTGCCATCAGTGAACCGGGACTAGCTTTACAGACCCAGTACTTC.

This clonotype showed up just a few times. The chain combines TRBV20-1 with TRBJ2-5; D is perhaps TRBD2 (6 bases). Germline assignment: CDR1 DFQATT and CDR2 SNEGSKA (reference sequence). V was clipped by 6 bases and J by 0 bases, with 11 bases between them. This CDR3 is built from 13 residues. CDR3 sequence (DNA): TGCAGTGCACGGGACTTCCACCAAGAGACCCAGTACTTC. This translates into CSARDFHQETQYF.

J is TRBJ2-7 and V is TRBV27, with TRBD2 matching 10 bases. Germline assignment: CDR1 MNHEY and CDR2 SMNVEV (reference sequence). The J segment lost 1 base and the V segment lost 3 bases, leaving 3 bases of the junction unmatched. CDR3 length: 15 amino acids. CDR3: CASSFSGGLSYEQYF. The CDR3 DNA reads as TGTGCCAGCAGTTTTAGCGGGGGGCTATCCTACGAGCAGTACTTC.